One sample yielded the 16 T cell receptor beta chains listed below, sequenced in a study of T-cell memory formation after mild COVID-19. Each CDR3 protein is one row after TCRdb ran MiXCR on the 5' RACE reads. Among about 200,000 distinct CDR3 sequences listed, approximately 10% were seen once. The sequenced sample was PBMCs or a T cell subset sorted from them (not recorded which). The receptor set was obtained from a man between 18 and 35 years old who had mild COVID-19 (a few samples of this study predate the infection). Cell type and time point are not known.

This clonotype was observed a handful of times. The chain is built from TRBV7-2 and TRBJ2-5; a possible D gene is TRBD1 (5 bases). Germline loops: CDR1 SGHTA, CDR2 FQGNSA. The CDR3 contains 14 residues. Trimming stripped 2 bases from V and 5 bases from J, with 12 bases between. For the CDR3, the DNA is TGTGCCAGCAGCTTAAGGCAGGGATGGGAGACCCAGTACTTC. Amino acid sequence: CASSLRQGWETQYF.

This clonotype was seen a few times. The genes are TRBV5-5 and TRBJ1-5; D unclear. V was clipped by 5 bases and J by 4 bases, with 10 bases between them. In germline, CDR1 is SGHKS, CDR2 YYEKEE (reference sequence). The CDR3 has 13 amino acids. CDR3: CASSARDNQPQHF. The CDR3 coding sequence is TGTGCCAGCAGTGCGAGGGATAATCAGCCCCAGCATTTT.

This clonotype was found many times. The chain recombines TRBV5-1 with TRBJ2-1; 9 bases are a match to TRBD1. The CDR3 has 15 residues. In germline, CDR1 is SGHRS, CDR2 YFSETQ. The J segment lost 9 bases and the V segment lost 6 bases, leaving 13 bases of the junction unmatched. The CDR3 protein is CASTVPGQGQGEQFF. The CDR3 nucleotides are TGCGCCAGCACCGTCCCGGGACAGGGACAGGGTGAGCAGTTCTTC.

This rearrangement joins TRBV7-2 to TRBJ2-6, with D hard to call. The V end was cut by 0 bases, the J end by 1 base, with 10 bases between. CDR1 and CDR2 (germline): SGHTA, FQGNSA. The CDR3 is made up of 17 amino acids. The CDR3 coding sequence is TGTGCCAGCAGCTTAGCTATCGGCAGATCTGGGGCCAACGTCCTGACTTTC. Its protein is CASSLAIGRSGANVLTF.

This clonotype was picked up a small number of times. V and J are TRBV18 and TRBJ1-1; D ambiguous. Germline CDR1 and CDR2: KGHSH and LQKENI. The CDR3 runs to 16 residues. Trimming stripped 0 bases from V and 7 bases from J, with 18 bases between. The CDR3 reads CASSPPLREASVEAFF. The CDR3 region has the DNA TGTGCCAGCTCACCACCCCTACGCGAGGCGTCTGTTGAAGCTTTCTTT.

This clonotype was observed a few times. The V call is TRBV5-1, the J call TRBJ2-3; 13 bases align to TRBD2. The CDR3 is made up of 17 amino acids. Germline CDR1 SGHRS, CDR2 YFSETQ. Trimming at V came to 4 bases and at J to 6 bases, leaving 11 bases not matched to a gene. This CDR3 reads CASSPRTSGGQKDTQYF. The CDR3 coding sequence is TGCGCCAGCAGCCCACGGACTAGCGGGGGCCAGAAGGATACGCAGTATTTT. Based on the CDR3 plus reference TRBV5-1 and TRBJ2-3, the full variable domain is KAGVTQTPRYLIKTRGQQVTLSCSPISGHRSVSWYQQTPGQGLQFLFEYFSETQRNKGNFPGRFSGRQFSNSRSEMNVSTLELGDSALYLCASSPRTSGGQKDTQYFGPGTRLTVL.

This chain uses TRBV11-2 with TRBJ2-1; a weak D match, TRBD2 (5 bases). V shed 4 bases and J shed 3 bases, with 10 bases lying between them. The CDR3 contains 14 residues. CDR1 and CDR2 (germline): SGHAT, FQNNGV. Written as DNA, the CDR3 is TGTGCCAGCAGCTCCACCCGGGACTACAATGAGCAGTTCTTC. As protein: CASSSTRDYNEQFF.

The V and J genes are TRBV6-2 or TRBV6-3 and TRBJ2-1, with D maybe TRBD2 (5 bases). Germline CDR1 MNHEY, CDR2 SVGEGT. The ends were cut back, 6 bases at V and 8 bases at J, with 14 bases in the middle. The CDR3 covers 13 residues. The CDR3 loop reads CASRPTSFHEQFF. CDR3 bases: TGTGCCAGCAGGCCTACTAGTTTCCATGAGCAGTTCTTC.

The CDR3 loop is CASRDSILTGELFF. The CDR3 DNA is TGTGCCAGCAGGGATTCCATATTAACCGGGGAGCTGTTTTTT. The chain combines TRBV12-3 or TRBV12-4 with TRBJ2-2, with D unresolved. V dropped 6 bases and J dropped 5 bases, with 13 bases sitting between them. CDR3 length: 14 residues.

The chain is built from TRBV6-6 and TRBJ2-5, with D uncertain. Trimming removed 2 bases from V and 0 bases from J, with 4 bases in between. The CDR3 contains 13 residues. CDR1 is MNHNY and CDR2 is SVGAGI in the germline V gene (reference sequence). CDR3 sequence: CASSYLNQETQYF. In DNA, the CDR3 is TGTGCCAGCAGTTACCTGAACCAAGAGACCCAGTACTTC.

This clonotype was found a few times. The CDR3: CASSLHLIRGRTGELFF. The DNA of the CDR3 is TGTGCCAGCAGCCTCCACCTTATCAGGGGGCGCACCGGGGAGCTGTTTTTT. The chain has TRBV7-8 and TRBJ2-2; 8 nucleotides align to TRBD1. Germline V CDR1 and CDR2: SGHVS, FQNEAQ. The CDR3 length is 17 residues. V was clipped by 5 bases and J by 4 bases; unmatched bases: 12.

The J gene is TRBJ1-4, the V gene TRBV5-6, with 9 positions matching TRBD1. J lost 5 bases, V lost 3 bases, and 5 bases had no gene match. This CDR3 contains 15 residues. Germline assignment: CDR1 SGHDT and CDR2 YYEEEE. As DNA, the CDR3 is TGTGCCAGCAGCTCCTCCGGACAGGGGAATGAAAAACTGTTTTTT. Translated: CASSSSGQGNEKLFF.

This clonotype turned up a few times. An end of the junction does not agree with germline; a read error may underlie this. The chain has TRBV4-3 and TRBJ1-6; D gene uncertain. Germline-derived CDR1 and CDR2 are LGHNA and YSLEER. This CDR3 region has 13 residues. DNA of the CDR3: TGCGCCAGCAGCCAAGATCTCAATTTACCCCTCCACTTT. Translation gives CASSQDLNLPLHF.

This clonotype was observed a few times. This chain connects TRBV21-1 to TRBJ2-4; the table's TRBD1 call for D was not verified on the DNA. TRBV21-1 is a listed pseudogene. The CDR3 sequence is 12 residues long. The CDR3: CARGGVANIQYF. CDR3 DNA sequence: TGTGCCCGCGGGGGGGTGGCAAACATTCAGTACTTC.

This clonotype appeared a single time. Here the CDR3 reads CASSLDGGVSDTQYF. DNA of the CDR3: TGTGCCAGCAGCTTAGATGGGGGGGTATCAGATACGCAGTATTTT. The chain joins TRBV7-3 to TRBJ2-3; 7 positions agree with TRBD2. The germline V gene has CDR1 SGHTA and CDR2 FQGTGA. V lost 2 bases and J lost 4; bases outside the gene matches: 6. The CDR3 contains 15 residues.

The sample holds one count of this clonotype. This chain connects TRBV29-1 to TRBJ2-3; weak D call: TRBD2 (7 bases). The CDR3 totals 17 residues. Trimming pared 3 bases from V and 6 bases from J, leaving 25 bases between. CDR1 is SQVTM and CDR2 is ANQGSEA in the germline V gene. For the CDR3, the DNA is TGCAGCGTTGAGAAGGGGGGTAGCGGGTCCAGACTGGATACGCAGTATTTT. This translates into CSVEKGGSGSRLDTQYF.